A single sample is the source of the 8 T cell receptor beta chains below, sequenced in a study of T cells in Graves' hyperthyroidism and ophthalmopathy. RNA transcripts gave rise to amplified TCR beta CDR3 regions. TCR CDR3 underwent first-round RT-PCR with the HTBI primer set. TCRdb passed the multiplex PCR reads through MiXCR, listing each CDR3 protein once. The table includes approximately 690,000 distinct CDR3 sequences, more than 20% detected once. The sequenced sample consisted of blood. Receptors were obtained from a man younger than 40 with Graves' ophthalmopathy.

This clonotype was observed many times. This chain joins TRBV30 and TRBJ1-5; D unclear. Germline-derived CDR1 and CDR2 are GTSNPN and SVGIG (reference sequence). With 2 bases removed from V and 3 bases from J, the gap between germline ends came to 8 bases. The CDR3 totals 13 residues. The CDR3 bases are TGTGCCTGGAGTACTGGGCTCAATCAGCCCCAGCATTTT. Translating it yields CAWSTGLNQPQHF.

This clonotype was detected only a few times. The gene calls are TRBV4-2 and TRBJ2-1, with TRBD2 matching over 10 bases. CDR1 and CDR2 from the germline V gene are LGHNA and YNFKEQ. V trimming: 4 bases; J trimming: 7 bases; junction bases outside the gene matches: 10. The CDR3 sequence is 16 residues long. The CDR3 region has the DNA TGTGCCAGCAGCCCCGATCCTAGCGGGAGTGTGAATGAGCAGTTCTTC. This translates into CASSPDPSGSVNEQFF.

This clonotype was counted at least ten times. V usage is TRBV12-3 or TRBV12-4 and J usage is TRBJ2-7; D possibly corresponds to TRBD2 (5 bases). Trimming shortened V by 2 bases and J by 2 bases, and 10 bases separated the two germline ends. The CDR3 is 14 residues long. In nucleotides, the CDR3 is TGTGCCAGCAGTTTAATAGGAGGTACCTACGAGCAGTACTTC. This sequence encodes CASSLIGGTYEQYF.

This clonotype has more than one count but fewer than ten. The rearrangement uses TRBV4-3 and TRBJ2-7; 7 positions match TRBD1. CDR1 is LGHNA and CDR2 is YSLEER in the germline V gene. The CDR3 is made up of 16 amino acids. The junction had 11 bases not matched to a gene; V was cut back by 4 bases and J by 2 bases. This CDR3 reads CASSREYRGHTYEQYF. The CDR3 DNA reads TGCGCCAGCAGCCGCGAATACAGGGGACATACCTACGAGCAGTACTTC.

This clonotype occurred a few times. The V call is TRBV30, the J call TRBJ2-5, with 8 bases lining up with TRBD1. Per germline, CDR1 GTSNPN and CDR2 SVGIG (reference sequence). The CDR3 has 16 residues. J lost 2 bases, V lost 7 bases, and 15 bases had no gene match. CDR3 in DNA: TGTGCCTTGAGAAGTTGGACAGGGCCAAGACAAGAGACCCAGTACTTC. Its translation is CALRSWTGPRQETQYF. The whole variable domain, remainder taken from reference TRBV30 and TRBJ2-5, is SQTIHQWPATLVQPVGSPLSLECTVEGTSNPNLYWYRQAAGRGLQLLFYSVGIGQISSEVPQNLSASRPQDRQFILSSKKLLLSDSGFYLCALRSWTGPRQETQYFGPGTRLLVL.

This clonotype was counted only a few times. The CDR3 loop is CASSPGWASQKTQYF. CDR3 nucleotide sequence: TGTGCCAGCAGTCCTGGCTGGGCTAGTCAAAAGACCCAGTACTTC. V usage is TRBV12-3 or TRBV12-4 and J usage is TRBJ2-5, with unresolved D. V lost 5 bases to trimming and J lost 6 bases, with 19 bases between them. CDR3 length: 15 amino acids.

The sample holds a few counts of this clonotype. The chain couples TRBV7-2 to TRBJ2-6; D is uncertain. This CDR3 spans 17 amino acids. Trimming cost V 0 bases and J 0 bases, with 9 bases left between them. Per the germline V gene, CDR1 is SGHTA and CDR2 is FQGNSA. The CDR3 DNA reads TGTGCCAGCAGCTTAGCGCTTCCGATCTCTGGGGCCAACGTCCTGACTTTC. Residues: CASSLALPISGANVLTF.

V usage is TRBV15 and J usage is TRBJ2-1; D not resolved. Germline CDR1 reads LNHNV; CDR2 reads YYDKDF (reference sequence). V was cut by 1 base and J by 3 bases, with 7 bases left in between. This CDR3 region has 14 residues. This chain's CDR3 is CATSRVRFYNEQFF. Written as DNA, the CDR3 is TGTGCCACCAGCAGAGTCAGATTCTACAATGAGCAGTTCTTC.